One and the same sample provided the 23 T cell receptor beta chains below, sequenced in a study of blood T cell repertoires in COVID-19. TCRdb's table, derived via immunoSEQ multiplex PCR, lists solely in-frame clones and lacks some. The repertoire holds 160,000 or so clones, with 65% to 85% as singletons. What was sequenced was peripheral blood. The receptors shown here come from a woman aged 80 or over with acute or convalescent COVID-19.

V is TRBV2 and J is TRBJ1-2, with D possibly matching TRBD1 (6 bases). The CDR3 is made up of 14 amino acids. Deletions cut 6 bases from V and 4 bases from J, with 15 bases between. The germline gives CDR1 SNHLY, CDR2 FYNNEI. The CDR3 here is CASSLGGGGYGYTF. In DNA form, the CDR3 reads TGTGCCAGCAGCCTAGGGGGGGGAGGCTATGGCTACACCTTC.

This chain connects TRBV4-1 to TRBJ2-6, with D maybe TRBD1 (5 bases). Trimming pared 3 bases from V and 3 bases from J, leaving 21 bases between. Germline loops: CDR1 MGHRA, CDR2 YSYEKL. The CDR3 is made up of 19 amino acids. The CDR3 DNA follows: TGCGCCAGCAGCCAGGGGTTTGGGCAGGGAACGTTTGGGGCCAACGTCCTGACTTTC. As protein: CASSQGFGQGTFGANVLTF.

J is TRBJ2-1 and V is TRBV6-5, with D perhaps matching TRBD2 (5 bases). CDR1 and CDR2 (germline): MNHEY, SVGAGI. V dropped 2 bases and J dropped 0 bases, with 11 bases sitting between them. This CDR3 contains 16 residues. CDR3 region: CASSYVAFSSYNEQFF. DNA of the CDR3: TGTGCCAGCAGTTACGTAGCGTTTAGCTCCTACAATGAGCAGTTCTTC.

The J gene is TRBJ2-7, the V gene TRBV6-5; TRBD1 matches at 9 bases. Germline assignment: CDR1 MNHEY and CDR2 SVGAGI. V gave up 10 bases and J gave up 2 bases; unmatched junction bases: 9. The CDR3 runs 14 residues. CDR3 in DNA: TGTGCCACAAGCCGGACAGGGGTTACCTACGAGCAGTACTTC. Translated: CATSRTGVTYEQYF.

The V and J genes are TRBV2 and TRBJ2-1; D not resolved. The V and J ends lost 4 bases and 4 bases respectively, with 5 bases between them. The CDR3 loop spans 12 amino acids. Germline CDR1 reads SNHLY; CDR2 reads FYNNEI. Written as DNA, the CDR3 is TGTGCCAGCAGTGTACAGTACAATGAGCAGTTCTTC. It is translated as CASSVQYNEQFF.

This chain connects TRBV7-2 to TRBJ2-7; 11 positions agree with TRBD2. Trimming took 0 bases from V and 4 from J; bases not matched to a gene: 8. The CDR3 contains 17 residues. Per the germline V gene, CDR1 is SGHTA and CDR2 is FQGNSA. The CDR3: CASSLAPGLAGGYEQYF. The CDR3 DNA reads as TGTGCCAGCAGCTTAGCCCCGGGGCTAGCGGGAGGATACGAGCAGTACTTC.

The J gene is TRBJ2-5, the V gene TRBV6-2 or TRBV6-3, with TRBD2 matching 11 bases. The germline V gene encodes CDR1 MNHEY and CDR2 SVGEGT. CDR3 length: 15 amino acids. The J segment lost 5 bases and the V segment lost 6 bases, leaving 8 bases of the junction unmatched. The CDR3 reads CASRPSGGPGETQYF. CDR3 DNA: TGTGCCAGCAGACCTAGCGGGGGGCCTGGGGAGACCCAGTACTTC.

V usage is TRBV15 and J usage is TRBJ2-3, with 7 bases aligning to TRBD1. Unmatched junction bases numbered 10, after V lost 3 bases and J lost 4 bases. The germline V gene has CDR1 LNHNV and CDR2 YYDKDF (reference sequence). The CDR3 is 16 residues long. DNA of the CDR3: TGTGCCACCAGCAGCGCGGACAGGTTAAGGGCAGATACGCAGTATTTT. It encodes CATSSADRLRADTQYF.

The rearrangement joins TRBV5-1 to TRBJ1-2; D ambiguous. Trimming took 0 bases from V and 7 from J, leaving 16 bases between them. The CDR3 loop spans 15 amino acids. Germline assignment: CDR1 SGHRS and CDR2 YFSETQ. The DNA for the CDR3 is TGCGCCAGCAGCTTGGGCCTCGCCGGGGAATCTGGCTACACCTTC. This sequence encodes CASSLGLAGESGYTF.

The chain is built from TRBV5-6 and TRBJ2-7; D remains unclear. Germline V CDR1 and CDR2: SGHDT, YYEEEE. V lost 1 base, J lost 3 bases, and 8 bases lay in between. The CDR3 runs 13 residues. The CDR3 region is CASSLLGSYEQYF. CDR3 sequence (DNA): TGTGCCAGCAGCTTGCTAGGCAGCTACGAGCAGTACTTC. Using reference TRBV5-6 and TRBJ2-7 for the parts outside the CDR3, the full variable domain is DAGVTQSPTHLIKTRGQQVTLRCSPKSGHDTVSWYQQALGQGPQFIFQYYEEEERQRGNFPDRFSGHQFPNYSSELNVNALLLGDSALYLCASSLLGSYEQYFGPGTRLTVT.

This chain links TRBV28 with TRBJ1-5, with D tentatively TRBD1 (5 bases). The CDR3 is 15 residues long. Germline CDR1 is MDHEN and CDR2 is SYDVKM. Deletions cut 5 bases from V and 7 bases from J, with 18 bases between. The CDR3 spells CASSRANTGDQPQHF. CDR3 in DNA: TGTGCCAGCAGTCGAGCAAACACGGGGGACCAGCCCCAGCATTTT.

The chain has TRBV7-9 and TRBJ2-7; D unclear. This CDR3 has 12 amino acids. Germline lookup yields CDR1 SEHNR and CDR2 FQNEAQ (reference sequence). Trimming removed 5 bases from V and 3 bases from J, with 8 bases in between. CDR3 DNA sequence: TGTGCCAGCAGCCTAATCAACTACGAGCAGTACTTC. Encoded protein: CASSLINYEQYF.

This clone was seen many times. The gene calls are TRBV6-2 or TRBV6-3 and TRBJ1-4; possibly TRBD1 for D (6 bases). The length of the CDR3 is 15 residues. Germline CDR1 MNHEY, CDR2 SVGEGT. The V end lost 8 bases, the J end lost 3 bases, and 16 bases lay between the germline ends. The CDR3 nucleotides are TGTGCCAGCTCTTACTTGGGACACCCTAATGAAAAACTGTTTTTT. Its protein product is CASSYLGHPNEKLFF.

This chain joins TRBV5-1 and TRBJ2-5; 7 nucleotides align to TRBD1. Trimming took 2 bases from V and 2 from J; bases not matched to a gene: 12. CDR3 size: 17 residues. The germline gives CDR1 SGHRS, CDR2 YFSETQ. The DNA of the CDR3 is TGCGCCAGCAGCTTTACGGGACCGTCCAGGGGGCAAGAGACCCAGTACTTC. It translates to CASSFTGPSRGQETQYF.

This chain joins TRBV2 and TRBJ2-5; 14 bases fit TRBD2. The V gene end was trimmed by 7 bases and the J gene end by 7 bases; junction bases not matched to a gene: 2. Germline-derived CDR1 and CDR2 are SNHLY and FYNNEI. This CDR3 has 13 residues. For the CDR3, the DNA is TGTGCCAGCATAGGGACTAGCGGGGGGACCCAGTACTTC. Its translation is CASIGTSGGTQYF.

This chain connects TRBV28 to TRBJ2-7; 7 nucleotides line up with TRBD1. In germline, CDR1 is MDHEN, CDR2 SYDVKM. The V gene end was trimmed by 7 bases and the J gene end by 4 bases; junction bases not matched to a gene: 13. The CDR3 contains 15 residues. The CDR3 here is CASTGPGTAIYEQYF. The CDR3 bases are TGTGCCAGCACAGGCCCCGGGACAGCGATATACGAGCAGTACTTC.

The CDR3 DNA is TGCGCCAGCAGCTTGGACGGAGGTCGGTACAATGAGCAGTTCTTC. Protein: CASSLDGGRYNEQFF. V usage is TRBV5-1 and J usage is TRBJ2-1; possibly TRBD2 for D (5 bases). There are 15 residues in the CDR3. The germline CDR1 and CDR2 sequences are SGHRS and YFSETQ. V dropped 0 bases and J dropped 4 bases, with 11 bases sitting between them.

The V call is TRBV3-1 (or the pseudogene TRBV3-2), the J call TRBJ1-5; D might be TRBD1 (6 bases). This CDR3 has 12 amino acids. V was clipped by 11 bases and J by 3 bases, with 11 bases between them. Germline CDR1 and CDR2: LGHDT and YNNKEL (reference sequence). The CDR3 loop is CAAGALNQPQHF. The CDR3 DNA reads TGTGCCGCAGGGGCACTCAATCAGCCCCAGCATTTT.

This clone has more than one count but fewer than ten. The chain has TRBV7-2 and TRBJ2-7, with a possible D match to TRBD2 (5 bases). Germline V gene data show CDR1 as SGHTA and CDR2 as FQGNSA. V was trimmed by 5 bases and J by 0 bases, leaving 11 bases between them. The CDR3 is 14 residues long. The CDR3 is CASSATGSSYEQYF. CDR3 DNA: TGTGCCAGCAGCGCAACGGGAAGCTCCTACGAGCAGTACTTC.

The rearrangement uses TRBV5-1 and TRBJ1-6, with 7 bases lining up with TRBD1. V trimming: 3 bases; J trimming: 8 bases; junction bases outside the gene matches: 5. Germline CDR1 and CDR2: SGHRS and YFSETQ. The CDR3 is made up of 14 amino acids. The CDR3 DNA sequence: TGCGCCAGCAGCTCCCGACAGGGTGATTCACCCCTCCACTTT. Amino acid sequence: CASSSRQGDSPLHF.

CDR3 region: CASSPSRQETQYF. The DNA of the CDR3 is TGTGCCAGCAGCCCCTCTAGGCAAGAGACCCAGTACTTC. V is TRBV7-3 and J is TRBJ2-5; D remains unclear. There are 13 residues in the CDR3. Germline V gives CDR1 SGHTA, CDR2 FQGTGA. The ends were cut back, 5 bases at V and 2 bases at J, with 9 bases in the middle.

This clone has more than one count but fewer than ten. The chain joins TRBV6-5 to TRBJ2-7; D remains unclear. Germline V gives CDR1 MNHEY, CDR2 SVGAGI. The V end lost 6 bases, the J end lost 0 bases, and 15 bases lay between the germline ends. This CDR3 comprises 15 residues. The chain's CDR3 is CASSHDLRSSYEQYF. Written as DNA, the CDR3 is TGTGCCAGCAGCCACGACTTGAGGAGCTCCTACGAGCAGTACTTC.

The chain's CDR3 is CASSLLGTGVEQYF. DNA for the CDR3: TGTGCCAGCAGCCTCCTAGGGACAGGGGTCGAGCAGTACTTC. The chain recombines TRBV7-6 with TRBJ2-7; the match to TRBD1 covers 10 bases. Germline V gene lookup returns CDR1 SGHVS and CDR2 FNYEAQ. The CDR3 covers 14 residues. The ends lost 5 bases at V and 6 bases at J; junction bases unmatched: 7.